This record covers a single T cell receptor beta chain. Its matching antigen is unknown. The data are from a study of T cell repertoires in cytomegalovirus infection. For the study at large: Public signatures in TCR beta pointed to CMV infection and matching HLA type. Overall study findings and caveats: Public TCR beta family frequency separated CMV-and-HLA carriers, including in an independent cohort. It was HLA-C-restricted CMV-specific TCR beta clonotypes that dominated the response ex vivo.

MiXCR was run by TCRdb on the reads, yielding one entry per CDR3 protein. Of around 450,000 distinct CDR3 sequences in the sample, approximately 31% were seen once. This CDR3 contains 14 residues. Trimming stripped 4 bases from V and 0 bases from J, with 7 bases between. Germline-derived CDR1 and CDR2 are SQVTM and ANQGSEA. What was sequenced was PBMCs. V gene TRBV29-1 combines with J gene TRBJ2-6; D possibly corresponds to TRBD2 (6 bases). This receptor was taken from a human donor in good health (CMV status not recorded). Some clones in this sample may be carry-over from other donors' samples. CDR3 bases: TGCAGCGTTGTGGAGGGCTCTGGGGCCAACGTCCTGACTTTC. Translating gives CSVVEGSGANVLTF.